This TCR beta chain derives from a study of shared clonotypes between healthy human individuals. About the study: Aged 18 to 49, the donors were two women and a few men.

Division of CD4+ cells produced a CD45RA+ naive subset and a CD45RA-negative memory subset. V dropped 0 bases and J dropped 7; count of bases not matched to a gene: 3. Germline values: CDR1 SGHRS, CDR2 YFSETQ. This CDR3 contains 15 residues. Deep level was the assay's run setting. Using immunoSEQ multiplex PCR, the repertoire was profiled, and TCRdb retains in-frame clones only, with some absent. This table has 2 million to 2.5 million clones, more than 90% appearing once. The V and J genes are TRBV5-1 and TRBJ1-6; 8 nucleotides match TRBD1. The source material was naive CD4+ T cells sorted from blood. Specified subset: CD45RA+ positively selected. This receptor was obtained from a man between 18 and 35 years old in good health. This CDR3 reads CASSLAGDRNSPLHF. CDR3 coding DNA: TGCGCCAGCAGCTTGGCCGGGGACAGGAATTCACCCCTCCACTTT.